The text below deals with one TCR beta chain. Its antigen is as yet unknown. At one of its ends the junction is not consistent with the germline gene, which may arise from a read error. By quantitative 5'-RACE with molecular barcodes, the TCR beta libraries were made. TCRdb ran MiXCR on the 5' RACE reads and lists one entry per CDR3 protein. In the table there are over 200,000 distinct CDR3 sequences, about 17% of which are singletons. This CDR3 has 16 amino acids. The germline V gene has CDR1 SEHNR and CDR2 FQNEAQ (reference sequence). The source of the sample is a study of CD8 T cells in ankylosing spondylitis. Broader study findings: It appeared that ankylosing spondylitis blood was characterized by a TCR beta motif of eight highly homologous variants. In peripheral blood, disease-linked CD8+ clones occurred at relatively low frequencies. Disease-linked clones were reportedly significantly enriched in matched ankylosing spondylitis synovial fluid. In the blood and synovial fluid of reactive arthritis, some motif variants had been previously reported.

This chain joins TRBV7-9 and TRBJ2-7; 8 bases are shared with TRBD1. The sequence came from a male donor with ankylosing spondylitis. Sample: blood, either unsorted or a sorted T cell fraction (not recorded which). The CDR3 here is CASSPPRGQGPYAQYF. CDR3 nucleotide sequence: TGTGCCAGCAGCCCCCCCCGCGGACAGGGACCATACGCGCAGTACTTC.